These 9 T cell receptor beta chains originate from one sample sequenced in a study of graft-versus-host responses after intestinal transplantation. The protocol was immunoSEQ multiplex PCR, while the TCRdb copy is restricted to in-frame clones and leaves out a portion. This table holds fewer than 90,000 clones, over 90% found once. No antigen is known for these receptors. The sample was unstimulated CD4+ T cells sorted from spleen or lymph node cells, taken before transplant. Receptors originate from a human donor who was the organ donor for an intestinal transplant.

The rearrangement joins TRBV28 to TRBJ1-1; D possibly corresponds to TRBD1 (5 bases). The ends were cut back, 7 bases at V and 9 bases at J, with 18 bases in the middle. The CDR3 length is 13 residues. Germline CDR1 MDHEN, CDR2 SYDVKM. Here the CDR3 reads CASNDKTGSKAFF. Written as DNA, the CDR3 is TGTGCCAGCAACGATAAAACAGGTTCCAAAGCTTTCTTT.

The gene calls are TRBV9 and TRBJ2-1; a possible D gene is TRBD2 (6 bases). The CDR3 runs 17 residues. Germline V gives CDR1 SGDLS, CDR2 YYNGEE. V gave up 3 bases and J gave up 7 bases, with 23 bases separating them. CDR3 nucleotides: TGTGCCAGCAGCGCCGGAATTGGGGGGAATGTTGGTAATGAGCAGTTCTTC. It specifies CASSAGIGGNVGNEQFF.

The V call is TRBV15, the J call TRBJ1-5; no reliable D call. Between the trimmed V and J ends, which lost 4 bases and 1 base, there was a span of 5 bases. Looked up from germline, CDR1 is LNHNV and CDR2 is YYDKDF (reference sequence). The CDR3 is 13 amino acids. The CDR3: CATSTDSNQPQHF. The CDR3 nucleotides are TGTGCCACCAGCACGGACAGCAATCAGCCCCAGCATTTT.

CDR3 amino acids: CASSVVNPQPDYGYTF. The DNA of the CDR3 is TGTGCCAGCAGCGTAGTCAACCCCCAGCCCGACTATGGCTACACCTTC. This chain uses TRBV9 with TRBJ1-2, with D unresolved. V lost 0 bases and J lost 3, with 15 bases in between. The CDR3 is 16 amino acids. CDR1 is SGDLS, CDR2 YYNGEE, per germline. The complete variable domain, with remaining parts taken from reference TRBV9 and TRBJ1-2, reads DSGVTQTPKHLITATGQRVTLRCSPRSGDLSVYWYQQSLDQGLQFLIQYYNGEERAKGNILERFSAQQFPDLHSELNLSSLELGDSALYFCASSVVNPQPDYGYTFGSGTRLTVV.

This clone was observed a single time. DNA of the CDR3: TGTGCCAGCAGCTTAGGACAGGGCTACGGGGAGCTGTTTTTT. It translates to CASSLGQGYGELFF. This chain joins TRBV7-2 and TRBJ2-2; 7 bases are a match to TRBD1. The CDR3 has 14 residues. V shed 1 base and J 7 bases; nucleotides not matched to a gene: 3. Germline lookup yields CDR1 SGHTA and CDR2 FQGNSA.

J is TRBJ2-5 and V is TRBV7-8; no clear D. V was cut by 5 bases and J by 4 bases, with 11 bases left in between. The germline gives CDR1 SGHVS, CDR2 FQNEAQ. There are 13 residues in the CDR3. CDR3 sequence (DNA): TGTGCCAGCAGCAGCAGTTCAAGAGAGACCCAGTACTTC. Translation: CASSSSSRETQYF. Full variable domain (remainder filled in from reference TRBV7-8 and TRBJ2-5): GAGVSQSPRYKVAKRGQDVALRCDPISGHVSLFWYQQALGQGPEFLTYFQNEAQLDKSGLPSDRFFAERPEGSVSTLKIQRTQQEDSAVYLCASSSSSRETQYFGPGTRLLVL.

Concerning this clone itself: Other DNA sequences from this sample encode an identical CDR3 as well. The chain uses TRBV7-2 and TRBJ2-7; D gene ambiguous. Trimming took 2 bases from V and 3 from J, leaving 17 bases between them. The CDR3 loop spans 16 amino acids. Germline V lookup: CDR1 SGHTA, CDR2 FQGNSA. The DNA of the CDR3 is TGTGCCAGCAGCTTATCTGTCCCTCCACCTTTCTACGAGCAGTACTTC. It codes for CASSLSVPPPFYEQYF.

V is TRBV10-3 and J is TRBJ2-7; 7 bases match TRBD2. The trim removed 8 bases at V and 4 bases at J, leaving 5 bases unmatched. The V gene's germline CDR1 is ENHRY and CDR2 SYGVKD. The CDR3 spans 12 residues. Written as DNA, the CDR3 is TGTGCCATCGGTGCGGGGGAGTACGAGCAGTACTTC. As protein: CAIGAGEYEQYF.

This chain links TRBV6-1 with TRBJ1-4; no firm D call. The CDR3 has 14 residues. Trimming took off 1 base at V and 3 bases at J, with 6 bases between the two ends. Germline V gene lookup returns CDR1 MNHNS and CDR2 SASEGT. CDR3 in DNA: TGTGCCAGCAGTGAAGGGAGCGCTAATGAAAAACTGTTTTTT. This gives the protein CASSEGSANEKLFF.